This T cell receptor beta chain was sequenced in a study of T cells in Graves' hyperthyroidism and ophthalmopathy. At first hyperthyroidism diagnosis, before any ophthalmopathy symptoms, the blood sample was collected. TCR beta CDR3 regions were amplified from RNA transcripts. With the HTBI primer set, the TCR CDR3 went through a first round of RT-PCR. TCRdb reprocessed the multiplex PCR reads with MiXCR, giving one entry per CDR3 protein. Of around 400,000 distinct CDR3 sequences in the sample, 15% to 18% were seen once. Study findings and constraints: In validation, the model predicted ophthalmopathy. These predictions came a median roughly seven months before onset. Among clonotypes expanded in thyroid above 0.001, most were also found in blood.

A remark on this clonotype: The antigen is not known.

The V end was cut by 6 bases, the J end by 6 bases, with 23 bases between. Per the germline V gene, CDR1 is DFQATT and CDR2 is SNEGSKA (reference sequence). The CDR3 is 16 amino acids. The sequence was collected from a young woman with Graves' hyperthyroidism that later progressed to Graves' ophthalmopathy. The V call is TRBV20-1, the J call TRBJ2-2; D might be TRBD1 (6 bases). Sample: blood. In DNA, the CDR3 is TGCAGTGCGCAGATCGCTGGGACCCCAGGGGCCGGGGAGCTGTTTTTT. Protein: CSAQIAGTPGAGELFF.